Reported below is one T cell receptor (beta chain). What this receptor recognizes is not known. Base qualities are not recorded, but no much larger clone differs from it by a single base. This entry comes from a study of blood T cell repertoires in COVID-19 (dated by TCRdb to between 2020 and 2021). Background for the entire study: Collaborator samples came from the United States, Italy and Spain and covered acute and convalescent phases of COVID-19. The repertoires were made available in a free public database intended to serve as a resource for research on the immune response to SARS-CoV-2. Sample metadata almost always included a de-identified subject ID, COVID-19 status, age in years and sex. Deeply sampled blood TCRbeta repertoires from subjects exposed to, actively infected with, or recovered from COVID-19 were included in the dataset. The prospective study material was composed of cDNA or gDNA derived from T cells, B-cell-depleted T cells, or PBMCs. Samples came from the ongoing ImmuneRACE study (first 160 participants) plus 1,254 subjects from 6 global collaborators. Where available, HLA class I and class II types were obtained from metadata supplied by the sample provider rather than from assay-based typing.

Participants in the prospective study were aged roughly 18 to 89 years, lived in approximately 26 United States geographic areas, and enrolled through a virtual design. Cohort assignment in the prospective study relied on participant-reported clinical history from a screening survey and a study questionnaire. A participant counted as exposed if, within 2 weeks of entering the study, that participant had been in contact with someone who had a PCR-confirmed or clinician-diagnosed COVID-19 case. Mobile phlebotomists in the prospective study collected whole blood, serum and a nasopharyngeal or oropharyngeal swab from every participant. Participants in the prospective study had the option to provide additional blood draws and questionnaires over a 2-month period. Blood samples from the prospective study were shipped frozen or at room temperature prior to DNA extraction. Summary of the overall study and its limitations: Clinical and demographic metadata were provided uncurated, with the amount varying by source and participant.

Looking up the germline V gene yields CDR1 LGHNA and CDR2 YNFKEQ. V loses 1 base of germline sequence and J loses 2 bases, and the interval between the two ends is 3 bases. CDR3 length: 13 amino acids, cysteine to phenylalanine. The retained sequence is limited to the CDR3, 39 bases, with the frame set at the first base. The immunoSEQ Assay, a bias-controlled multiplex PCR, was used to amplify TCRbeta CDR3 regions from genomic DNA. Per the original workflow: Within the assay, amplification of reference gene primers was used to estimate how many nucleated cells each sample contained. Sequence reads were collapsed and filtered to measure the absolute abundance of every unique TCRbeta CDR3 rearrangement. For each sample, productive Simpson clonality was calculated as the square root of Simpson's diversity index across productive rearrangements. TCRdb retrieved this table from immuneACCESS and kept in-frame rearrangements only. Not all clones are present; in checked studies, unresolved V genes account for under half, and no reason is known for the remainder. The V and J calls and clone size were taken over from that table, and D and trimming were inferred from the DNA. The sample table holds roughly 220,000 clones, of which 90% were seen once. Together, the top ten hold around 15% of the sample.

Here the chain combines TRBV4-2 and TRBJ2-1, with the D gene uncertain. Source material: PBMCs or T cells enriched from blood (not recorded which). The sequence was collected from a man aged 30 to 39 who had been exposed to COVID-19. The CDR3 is CASSQAAYNEQFF. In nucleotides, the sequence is TGTGCCAGCAGCCAAGCGGCCTACAATGAGCAGTTCTTC.